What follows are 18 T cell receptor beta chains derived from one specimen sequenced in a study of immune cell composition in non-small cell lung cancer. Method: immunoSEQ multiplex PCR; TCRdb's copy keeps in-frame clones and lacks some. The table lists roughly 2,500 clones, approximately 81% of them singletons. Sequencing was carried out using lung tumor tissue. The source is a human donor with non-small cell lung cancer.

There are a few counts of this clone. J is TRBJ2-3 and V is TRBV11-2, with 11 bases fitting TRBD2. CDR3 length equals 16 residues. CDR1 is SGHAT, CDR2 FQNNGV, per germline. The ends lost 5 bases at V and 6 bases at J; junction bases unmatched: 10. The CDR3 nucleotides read TGTGCCAGCAGCCCTAGCGGGAGGCGTCGGGGGGATACGCAGTATTTT. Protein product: CASSPSGRRRGDTQYF.

The CDR3 bases are TGTGCCAGCAGTGGGGGGCGCTTAAGCTCCTACAATGAGCAGTTCTTC. This sequence encodes CASSGGRLSSYNEQFF. V and J are TRBV6-1 and TRBJ2-1; weak D call: TRBD1 (6 bases). There are 16 residues in the CDR3. Trimming pared 4 bases from V and 0 bases from J, leaving 13 bases between. Germline-derived CDR1 and CDR2 are MNHNS and SASEGT.

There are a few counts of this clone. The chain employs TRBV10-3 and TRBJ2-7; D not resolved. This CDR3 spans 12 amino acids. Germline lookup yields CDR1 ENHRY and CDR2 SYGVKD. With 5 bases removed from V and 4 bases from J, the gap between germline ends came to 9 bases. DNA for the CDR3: TGTGCCATCAGTTTATCAGGATACGAGCAGTACTTC. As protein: CAISLSGYEQYF.

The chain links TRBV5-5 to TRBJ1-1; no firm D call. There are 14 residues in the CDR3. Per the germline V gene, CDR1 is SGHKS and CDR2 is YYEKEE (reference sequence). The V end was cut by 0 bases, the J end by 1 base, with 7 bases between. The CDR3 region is CASSLDMSNTEAFF. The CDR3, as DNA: TGTGCCAGCAGCTTGGATATGTCGAACACTGAAGCTTTCTTT.

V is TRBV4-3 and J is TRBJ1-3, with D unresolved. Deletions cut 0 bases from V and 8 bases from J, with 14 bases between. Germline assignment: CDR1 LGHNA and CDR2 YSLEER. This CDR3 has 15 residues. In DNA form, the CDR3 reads TGCGCCAGCAGCCAAGAGAGGTGGCGGGAACACACCATATATTTT. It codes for CASSQERWREHTIYF.

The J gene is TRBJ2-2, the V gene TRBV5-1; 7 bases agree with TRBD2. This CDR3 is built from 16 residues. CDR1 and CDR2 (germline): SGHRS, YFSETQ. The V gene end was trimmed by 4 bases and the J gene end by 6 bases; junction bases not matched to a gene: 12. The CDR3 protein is CASSPSGGSRSGELFF. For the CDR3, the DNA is TGCGCCAGCAGCCCCTCGGGCGGGAGTCGGTCCGGGGAGCTGTTTTTT.

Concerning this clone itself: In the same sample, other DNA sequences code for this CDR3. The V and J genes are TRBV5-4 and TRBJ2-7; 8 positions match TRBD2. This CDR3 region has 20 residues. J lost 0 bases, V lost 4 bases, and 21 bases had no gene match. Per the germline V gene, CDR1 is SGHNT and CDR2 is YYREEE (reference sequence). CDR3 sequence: CASSAPGAVTSVSSSYEQYF. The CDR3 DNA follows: TGTGCCAGCAGCGCCCCAGGAGCCGTGACTAGCGTCTCGAGCTCCTACGAGCAGTACTTC.

The DNA for the CDR3 is TGCGCCAGCAGCCAAGAAGGTATCGGGGCTAGCGGGGCCCGAGCCCCCAATGAGCAGTTCTTC. It specifies CASSQEGIGASGARAPNEQFF. The chain carries TRBV4-1 and TRBJ2-1, with 9 bases fitting TRBD2. CDR1 MGHRA and CDR2 YSYEKL come from the germline V gene. V was clipped by 0 bases and J by 6 bases; unmatched bases: 21. This CDR3 is 21 amino acids long.

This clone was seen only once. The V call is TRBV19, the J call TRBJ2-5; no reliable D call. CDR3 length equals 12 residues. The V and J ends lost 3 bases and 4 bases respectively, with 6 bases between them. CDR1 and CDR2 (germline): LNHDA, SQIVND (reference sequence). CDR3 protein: CASSILGETQYF. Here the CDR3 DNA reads TGTGCCAGTAGTATCCTAGGAGAGACCCAGTACTTC.

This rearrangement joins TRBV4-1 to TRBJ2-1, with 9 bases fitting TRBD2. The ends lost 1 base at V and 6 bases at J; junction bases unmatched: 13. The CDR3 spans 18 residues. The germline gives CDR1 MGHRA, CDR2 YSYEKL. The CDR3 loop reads CASSQGGFSGRRSNEQFF. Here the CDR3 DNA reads TGCGCCAGCAGCCAAGGGGGGTTTAGCGGGAGAAGGAGCAATGAGCAGTTCTTC.

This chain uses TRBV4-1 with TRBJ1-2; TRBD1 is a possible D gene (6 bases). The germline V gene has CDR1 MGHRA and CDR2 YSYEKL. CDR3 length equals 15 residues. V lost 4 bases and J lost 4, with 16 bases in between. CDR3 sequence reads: CASSLPGVGGYGYTF. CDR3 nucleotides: TGCGCCAGCAGCCTGCCTGGTGTAGGGGGCTATGGCTACACCTTC.

The CDR3 DNA reads as TGTGCCAGCAGTTTATTAGCGTCGAGCTCCTACAATGAGCAGTTCTTC. This translates into CASSLLASSSYNEQFF. V is TRBV28 and J is TRBJ2-1; D possibly corresponds to TRBD2 (5 bases). Between the trimmed V and J ends, which lost 1 base and 0 bases, there was a span of 10 bases. The CDR3 is 16 amino acids. From germline, CDR1 is MDHEN and CDR2 SYDVKM.

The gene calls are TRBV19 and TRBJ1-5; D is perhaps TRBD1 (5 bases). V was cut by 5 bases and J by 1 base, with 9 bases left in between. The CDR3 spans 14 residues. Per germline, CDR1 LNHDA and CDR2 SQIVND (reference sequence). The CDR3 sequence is CASSLGQSNQPQHF. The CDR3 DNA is TGTGCCAGTAGTCTTGGACAAAGCAATCAGCCCCAGCATTTT.

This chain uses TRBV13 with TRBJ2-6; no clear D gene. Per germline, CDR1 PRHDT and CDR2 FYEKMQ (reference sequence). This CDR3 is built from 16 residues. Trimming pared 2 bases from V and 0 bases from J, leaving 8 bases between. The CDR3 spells CASSLFSDSGANVLTF. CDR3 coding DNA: TGTGCCAGCAGCTTATTTTCAGACTCTGGGGCCAACGTCCTGACTTTC.

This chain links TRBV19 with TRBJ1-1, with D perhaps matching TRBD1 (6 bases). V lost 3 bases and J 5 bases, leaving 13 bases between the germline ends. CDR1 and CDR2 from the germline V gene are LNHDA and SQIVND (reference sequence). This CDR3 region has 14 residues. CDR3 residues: CASSIGGGVTEAFF. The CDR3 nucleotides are TGTGCCAGTAGTATCGGCGGGGGCGTTACTGAAGCTTTCTTT.

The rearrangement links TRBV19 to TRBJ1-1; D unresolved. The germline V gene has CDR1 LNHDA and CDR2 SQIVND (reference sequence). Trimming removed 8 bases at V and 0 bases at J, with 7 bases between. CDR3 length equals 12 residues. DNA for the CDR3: TGTGCCAGTGAGGACTTGAACACTGAAGCTTTCTTT. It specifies CASEDLNTEAFF.

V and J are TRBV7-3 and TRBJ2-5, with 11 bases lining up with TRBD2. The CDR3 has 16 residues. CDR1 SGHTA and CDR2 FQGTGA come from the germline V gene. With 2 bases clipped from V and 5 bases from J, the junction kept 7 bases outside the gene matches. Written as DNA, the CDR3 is TGTGCCAGCAGCTTAGGACTAGCGGGCCCCGGGGAGACCCAGTACTTC. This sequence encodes CASSLGLAGPGETQYF.

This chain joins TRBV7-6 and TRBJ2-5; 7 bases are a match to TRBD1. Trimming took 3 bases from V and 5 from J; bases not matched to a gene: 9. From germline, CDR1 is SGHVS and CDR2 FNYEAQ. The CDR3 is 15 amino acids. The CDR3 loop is CASSFGTANLETQYF. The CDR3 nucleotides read TGTGCCAGCAGCTTCGGGACAGCTAATCTGGAGACCCAGTACTTC.